This T cell receptor beta chain was recovered during a study of early T cells in non-severe SARS-CoV-2 infection. The CDR3 is 15 residues long. Germline V CDR1 and CDR2: SGHRS, YFSETQ. V lost 0 bases and J lost 8, with 14 bases in between. Attachment of unique molecular identifiers was made to individual cDNA molecules. Each CDR3 protein gets one entry after TCRdb re-called the 5' RACE reads with MiXCR. The data contain about 67,000 distinct CDR3 sequences, about 9.9% of them singletons. This clonotype appeared many times. The chain uses TRBV5-1 and TRBJ1-4, with D unclear. Input material: whole blood. The sequence was collected from an adult who was a healthcare worker with PCR-confirmed SARS-CoV-2 infection or an uninfected control (not recorded which). CDR3 DNA: TGCGCCAGCAGCTTGGCCGACCGGTTAGGGGAAAAACTGTTTTTT. Its translation is CASSLADRLGEKLFF.